This T cell receptor (beta chain) was profiled in a study of blood T cell repertoires in COVID-19. Background on the study: The study drew acute and convalescent COVID-19 samples from the United States, Italy and Spain. T cells, B-cell-depleted T cells, or PBMCs supplied cDNA or gDNA.

Clones were sequenced by immunoSEQ multiplex PCR, and TCRdb holds only the in-frame ones, with some missing. The profile shows about 140,000 clones, about 80% of them singletons. Germline assignment: CDR1 GTSNPN and CDR2 SVGIG (reference sequence). This CDR3 contains 15 residues. The ends lost 1 base at V and 13 bases at J; junction bases unmatched: 9. Sequencing input: peripheral blood. This TCR was recovered from a human donor in a cohort sampled during active COVID-19. This sequence joins TRBV30 and TRBJ1-6; 11 bases align to TRBD1. CDR3 bases: TGTGCCTGGAGTGCGGAACGGACAGGGGGCTCCCCCCTCCACTTT. This translates into CAWSAERTGGSPLHF.